This is a list of T cell receptor beta chains from one sample in a study of blood T cell repertoires in COVID-19. Clones were read by immunoSEQ multiplex PCR, and TCRdb kept only the in-frame ones, dropping some. The sample carries 110,000 to 150,000 clones, about 80% recorded once. What was sequenced was PBMCs or T cells enriched from blood (not recorded which). The receptors here all came from a woman in her late teens or twenties who had been exposed to COVID-19. The CDR3 runs from the conserved cysteine through the conserved F or W. A D gene is named only where the DNA matches it firmly. Clone size is given for some rows only: seen once, a few or many times, or a class if the clone is expanded.

v_gene: TRBV4-2; j_gene: TRBJ2-1; abundance: NA; d_gene: NA; len: 17; CDR3nt: TGTGCCAGCAGCCAAGATATTGAGGGAGCGCCCTACAATGAGCAGTTCTTC; CDR3aa: CASSQDIEGAPYNEQFF
v_gene: TRBV7-2; j_gene: TRBJ2-2; abundance: NA; d_gene: NA; len: 16; CDR3nt: TGTGCCAGCAGCTTAGTAGGCGGGGTGAACACCGGGGAGCTGTTTTTT; CDR3aa: CASSLVGGVNTGELFF
v_gene: TRBV10-3; j_gene: TRBJ1-1; abundance: once; d_gene: TRBD1; len: 14; CDR3nt: TGTGCCATCAGTGAGGACAGGGGGAACACTGAAGCTTTCTTT; CDR3aa: CAISEDRGNTEAFF
v_gene: TRBV3-1/TRBV3-2; j_gene: TRBJ2-7; abundance: once; d_gene: TRBD2; len: 16; CDR3nt: TGTGCCAGCAGCCGGCTGGGACTAGCGGGTGCGTACGAGCAGTACTTC; CDR3aa: CASSRLGLAGAYEQYF
v_gene: TRBV7-8; j_gene: TRBJ2-2; abundance: NA; d_gene: TRBD1; len: 15; CDR3nt: TGTGCCAGCAGCCGACGGGACAGAAACACCGGGGAGCTGTTTTTT; CDR3aa: CASSRRDRNTGELFF
v_gene: TRBV2; j_gene: TRBJ2-3; abundance: NA; d_gene: TRBD2; len: 19; CDR3nt: TGTGCCAGCAGTTTGAACATTTTGGGGACTAGCGGGAGTTTAGATACGCAGTATTTT; CDR3aa: CASSLNILGTSGSLDTQYF
v_gene: TRBV4-1; j_gene: TRBJ2-7; abundance: NA; d_gene: TRBD2; len: 15; CDR3nt: TGCGCCAGCAGCCAACCGCCGGGACTACGCGACGAGCAGTACTTC; CDR3aa: CASSQPPGLRDEQYF
v_gene: TRBV7-9; j_gene: TRBJ1-1; abundance: NA; d_gene: NA; len: 14; CDR3nt: TGTGCCAGCAGCTTAGGGGGCTTCAACACTGAAGCTTTCTTT; CDR3aa: CASSLGGFNTEAFF
v_gene: TRBV12-3/TRBV12-4; j_gene: TRBJ2-3; abundance: NA; d_gene: NA; len: 12; CDR3nt: TGTGCCAGCAGTTTCGTCCCAGATACGCAGTATTTT; CDR3aa: CASSFVPDTQYF
v_gene: TRBV5-1; j_gene: TRBJ2-5; abundance: once; d_gene: NA; len: 13; CDR3nt: TGCGCCAGCAGAAGGGACTCCCCGGAGACCCAGTACTTC; CDR3aa: CASRRDSPETQYF
v_gene: TRBV3-1/TRBV3-2; j_gene: TRBJ1-1; abundance: NA; d_gene: NA; len: 15; CDR3nt: TGTGCCAGCAGCCAAGATGGTATAGGGGGAACTGAAGCTTTCTTT; CDR3aa: CASSQDGIGGTEAFF
v_gene: TRBV19; j_gene: TRBJ2-4; abundance: NA; d_gene: NA; len: 16; CDR3nt: TGTGCCAGTAGCCCGCCGGGCGGGCTAGCCAAAAACATTCAGTACTTC; CDR3aa: CASSPPGGLAKNIQYF
v_gene: TRBV21-1; j_gene: TRBJ2-7; abundance: NA; d_gene: NA; len: 15; CDR3nt: TGTGCCAGCAGCAAAGGGCCAACAGCAACCTACGAGCAGTACTTC; CDR3aa: CASSKGPTATYEQYF
v_gene: TRBV27; j_gene: TRBJ1-2; abundance: NA; d_gene: NA; len: 13; CDR3nt: TGTGCCAGCAGTTCCCCTTTCTCATCAGGCATCAACTTC; CDR3aa: CASSSPFSSGINF
v_gene: TRBV9; j_gene: TRBJ2-5; abundance: NA; d_gene: TRBD1; len: 16; CDR3nt: TGTGCCAGCAGCGTGGGGGCAGGGGGCAGGGGAGAGACCCAGTACTTC; CDR3aa: CASSVGAGGRGETQYF
v_gene: TRBV6-5; j_gene: TRBJ2-5; abundance: NA; d_gene: NA; len: 13; CDR3nt: TGTGCCAGCAGTTACGGTAGTTTGCAGACCCAGTACTTC; CDR3aa: CASSYGSLQTQYF
v_gene: TRBV9; j_gene: TRBJ1-4; abundance: NA; d_gene: TRBD1; len: 15; CDR3nt: TGTGCCAGCAGCGTAGATGCAGGGGGAATTGAAAAACTGTTTTTT; CDR3aa: CASSVDAGGIEKLFF
v_gene: TRBV10-2; j_gene: TRBJ1-1; abundance: NA; d_gene: NA; len: 11; CDR3nt: TGCGCCAGCAGTGAGTCAAGCGAAGCTTTCTTT; CDR3aa: CASSESSEAFF
v_gene: TRBV10-2; j_gene: TRBJ1-1; abundance: NA; d_gene: TRBD1; len: 13; CDR3nt: TGCGCCAGCAGAGGGACAGAGTACACTGAAGCTTTCTTT; CDR3aa: CASRGTEYTEAFF
v_gene: TRBV30; j_gene: TRBJ2-7; abundance: NA; d_gene: NA; len: 13; CDR3nt: TGTGCCTGGAAAAGGGGGTCAAAATACGAGCAGTACTTC; CDR3aa: CAWKRGSKYEQYF
v_gene: TRBV7-9; j_gene: TRBJ1-1; abundance: NA; d_gene: NA; len: 14; CDR3nt: TGTGCCAGCGAGGTCCTTTTGGGGAACACTGAAGCTTTCTTT; CDR3aa: CASEVLLGNTEAFF
v_gene: TRBV29-1; j_gene: TRBJ2-3; abundance: NA; d_gene: TRBD2; len: 15; CDR3nt: TGCAGCGCCCGCGGGGGGACTAGCGGCACAGATACGCAGTATTTT; CDR3aa: CSARGGTSGTDTQYF
v_gene: TRBV7-3; j_gene: TRBJ2-1; abundance: NA; d_gene: NA; len: 14; CDR3nt: TGTGCCAGCAGCTTAACCTCTAGCTCCGATGAGCAGTTCTTC; CDR3aa: CASSLTSSSDEQFF
v_gene: TRBV29-1; j_gene: TRBJ1-4; abundance: NA; d_gene: NA; len: 13; CDR3nt: TGCAGCGTTGCGGGGTTGAAAGCAAAAAAACTGTTTTTT; CDR3aa: CSVAGLKAKKLFF
v_gene: TRBV10-2; j_gene: TRBJ1-2; abundance: NA; d_gene: TRBD1; len: 15; CDR3nt: TGCGCCAGCAGGGGACAGGGGGCTTATAACTATGGCTACACCTTC; CDR3aa: CASRGQGAYNYGYTF
v_gene: TRBV28; j_gene: TRBJ2-1; abundance: once; d_gene: NA; len: 16; CDR3nt: TGTGCCAGCAGTTTAGGGGGGTCTCCCTCCTACAATGAGCAGTTCTTC; CDR3aa: CASSLGGSPSYNEQFF